This T cell receptor (beta chain) was documented in a study of blood T cell repertoires in COVID-19. This CDR3 has 15 amino acids. Between the trimmed V and J ends, which lost 5 bases and 2 bases, there was a span of 14 bases. Germline loops: CDR1 LNHDA, CDR2 SQIVND (reference sequence). Assay: immunoSEQ multiplex PCR; the TCRdb copy retains only in-frame clones and omits some. The sample lists some 260,000 clones, about 89% seen once, with roughly 9% in the top ten. Sequences were obtained from PBMCs or T cells enriched from blood (not recorded which). This clonotype was sampled from a man aged 35 to 55 who had recovered from COVID-19. The chain is built from TRBV19 and TRBJ2-3; D might be TRBD2 (6 bases). CDR3 sequence: CASSRQGLTTDTQYF. CDR3 sequence (DNA): TGTGCCAGTAGTCGGCAGGGACTCACCACAGATACGCAGTATTTT.